Following are 24 T cell receptor beta chains from one sample sequenced in a study of cytomegalovirus exposure and HLA in healthy donors. Use of 60 Vbeta and 13 Jbeta primers characterized the PCR. TCRdb's table, derived via immunoSEQ multiplex PCR, lists solely in-frame clones and lacks some. The table has 130,000 or so clones, about 70% seen once. Sequencing was done on a sample of PBMCs. The origin of the receptors is a male donor in good health and CMV-seronegative.

V and J are TRBV7-2 and TRBJ2-7, with TRBD2 identical over 8 bases. Germline V gives CDR1 SGHTA, CDR2 FQGNSA. This CDR3 is 14 amino acids long. Trimming took 3 bases from V and 6 from J; bases not matched to a gene: 7. The CDR3 DNA reads TGTGCCAGCAGCTTCAAGCGGGAGTTCCCCGAGCAGTACTTC. Amino acid sequence: CASSFKREFPEQYF.

This chain links TRBV5-1 with TRBJ2-1; TRBD1 aligns across 9 bases. V dropped 5 bases and J dropped 4; count of bases not matched to a gene: 10. The length of the CDR3 is 16 residues. The germline CDR1 and CDR2 sequences are SGHRS and YFSETQ. The CDR3 bases are TGCGCCAGCAGACCTTCCGACAGGGGGAGATACAATGAGCAGTTCTTC. Its protein is CASRPSDRGRYNEQFF.

The genes are TRBV6-5 and TRBJ2-7; possibly TRBD2 for D (6 bases). The CDR3 has 12 residues. The V gene's germline CDR1 is MNHEY and CDR2 SVGAGI. V shed 6 bases and J shed 5 bases, with 11 bases lying between them. The CDR3 DNA is TGTGCCAGCAGGCAACTAGCAAACGAGCAGTACTTC. Translation gives CASRQLANEQYF.

The chain combines TRBV7-9 with TRBJ1-1; the D gene is possibly TRBD1 (5 bases). CDR1 and CDR2 (germline): SEHNR, FQNEAQ (reference sequence). This CDR3 comprises 15 residues. Trimming pared 7 bases from V and 0 bases from J, leaving 15 bases between. CDR3 sequence: CASTPLAQVNTEAFF. DNA for the CDR3: TGTGCCAGCACCCCCCTCGCACAGGTGAACACTGAAGCTTTCTTT.

This chain uses TRBV30 with TRBJ1-2, with D unresolved. V gave up 1 base and J gave up 2 bases, with 8 bases separating them. Germline values: CDR1 GTSNPN, CDR2 SVGIG (reference sequence). The CDR3 sequence is 13 residues long. The CDR3 DNA reads as TGTGCCTGGAGTGCCAGGAAAAACTATGGCTACACCTTC. Translated, it gives CAWSARKNYGYTF.

The chain uses TRBV28 and TRBJ2-3; 11 bases are a match to TRBD2. The CDR3 runs to 17 residues. Trimming took 7 bases from V and 3 from J; bases not matched to a gene: 12. The V gene's germline CDR1 is MDHEN and CDR2 SYDVKM. CDR3 amino acids: CASTLAGGPRPTDTQYF. The CDR3 coding sequence is TGTGCCAGCACCCTAGCGGGGGGACCACGTCCGACAGATACGCAGTATTTT.

This clone was recorded once. This chain links TRBV5-1 with TRBJ1-1; 7 bases fit TRBD1. Losses at the gene ends were 3 bases for V and 3 bases for J; bases not matched to a gene: 5. Germline CDR1 SGHRS, CDR2 YFSETQ. The CDR3 consists of 14 residues. CDR3 bases: TGCGCCAGCAGCTCACAGGGGTGGGACACTGAAGCTTTCTTT. As protein: CASSSQGWDTEAFF.

The chain links TRBV5-1 to TRBJ1-1; TRBD1 matches at 7 bases. The CDR3 loop spans 16 amino acids. Germline V gene lookup returns CDR1 SGHRS and CDR2 YFSETQ. Trimming cost V 4 bases and J 0 bases; bases outside gene matches: 9. The CDR3 DNA reads TGCGCCAGCAGCCCCGGACAGGTTCTAATGAACACTGAAGCTTTCTTT. Translating gives CASSPGQVLMNTEAFF.

The chain has TRBV28 and TRBJ1-1, with a tentative D call TRBD1 (6 bases). The CDR3 contains 14 residues. The germline V and J ends were trimmed by 5 bases and 3 bases, with 13 bases remaining between them. CDR1 and CDR2 from the germline V gene are MDHEN and SYDVKM. The CDR3 loop is CASSLATGYTEAFF. The CDR3 coding sequence is TGTGCCAGCAGTCTAGCTACAGGGTACACTGAAGCTTTCTTT.

This chain joins TRBV19 and TRBJ2-7, with a weak D call TRBD2 (6 bases). The ends were cut back, 3 bases at V and 0 bases at J, with 15 bases in the middle. Germline V gene lookup returns CDR1 LNHDA and CDR2 SQIVND (reference sequence). CDR3 length: 16 residues. CDR3 sequence: CASSIGVAAISYEQYF. The CDR3 nucleotides read TGTGCCAGTAGTATTGGGGTAGCGGCTATCTCCTACGAGCAGTACTTC.

The chain combines TRBV28 with TRBJ2-7, with a tentative D call TRBD1 (5 bases). Per germline, CDR1 MDHEN and CDR2 SYDVKM. The V gene lost 5 bases and the J gene lost 0 bases, with 8 bases spanning the gap. The CDR3 extends over 13 amino acids. CDR3 region: CASSPTDSYEQYF. The CDR3 DNA reads as TGTGCCAGCAGTCCGACAGACTCCTACGAGCAGTACTTC.

The chain uses TRBV13 and TRBJ1-6; the match to TRBD1 covers 9 bases. Germline CDR1 and CDR2: PRHDT and FYEKMQ (reference sequence). The junction had 6 bases not matched to a gene; V was cut back by 5 bases and J by 1 base. This CDR3 is built from 17 residues. The CDR3 protein is CASSTRQGESYNSPLHF. The CDR3 nucleotides are TGTGCCAGCAGCACTAGACAGGGGGAGTCCTATAATTCACCCCTCCACTTT.

J is TRBJ2-7 and V is TRBV6-6, with unresolved D. V gave up 5 bases and J gave up 3 bases, with 17 bases separating them. Germline V CDR1 and CDR2: MNHNY, SVGAGI (reference sequence). The CDR3 covers 15 residues. CDR3 residues: CASSPDLTPLYEQYF. CDR3 nucleotide sequence: TGTGCCAGCAGTCCCGACTTAACCCCACTCTACGAGCAGTACTTC.

As to this clone: Sequence at one end of the junction differs from germline and may be a read error. The rearrangement joins TRBV7-9 to TRBJ1-2; TRBD1 might be the D (6 bases). The CDR3 loop spans 13 amino acids. CDR1 SEHNR and CDR2 FQNEAQ come from the germline V gene (reference sequence). The CDR3 coding sequence is TGTTCCAGCAGCTTACAGGGCGAGTCTGGCTACACCTTC. It yields the protein CSSSLQGESGYTF.

J is TRBJ1-5 and V is TRBV19, with D maybe TRBD1 (6 bases). Looked up from germline, CDR1 is LNHDA and CDR2 is SQIVND (reference sequence). The CDR3 covers 14 residues. V was trimmed by 7 bases and J by 7 bases, leaving 17 bases between them. CDR3 residues: CASTLRSGQQPQHF. The CDR3 DNA follows: TGTGCCAGTACTCTTCGGAGCGGACAGCAGCCCCAGCATTTT. Filled out from reference TRBV19 and TRBJ1-5, the complete variable domain reads DGGITQSPKYLFRKEGQNVTLSCEQNLNHDAMYWYRQDPGQGLRLIYYSQIVNDFQKGDIAEGYSVSREKKESFPLTVTSAQKNPTAFYLCASTLRSGQQPQHFGDGTRLSIL.

This clone was seen only once. The chain recombines TRBV2 with TRBJ2-1; 13 positions agree with TRBD2. The CDR3 has 16 amino acids. V dropped 6 bases and J dropped 5; count of bases not matched to a gene: 7. Germline V gene lookup returns CDR1 SNHLY and CDR2 FYNNEI. This CDR3 is CASRAPGLAGHNEQFF. The CDR3 DNA is TGTGCCAGCAGGGCACCGGGACTAGCGGGACACAATGAGCAGTTCTTC.

As concerns this clone: Relative to the germline gene, one junction end is altered; a read error may explain this. Other DNA sequences from this sample encode an identical CDR3 as well. The chain links TRBV6-1 to TRBJ2-5; TRBD2 might be the D (6 bases). Germline assignment: CDR1 MNHNS and CDR2 SASEGT. The CDR3 runs 15 residues. The DNA of the CDR3 is TGCGCCAGCAATCTCGTGCGGGACGCCAAAGAGACCCAGTACTTC. Translating it yields CASNLVRDAKETQYF.

The chain has TRBV5-5 and TRBJ1-1, with a weak D call TRBD1 (6 bases). V lost 1 base, J lost 3 bases, and 16 bases lay in between. The germline CDR1 and CDR2 sequences are SGHKS and YYEKEE (reference sequence). CDR3 size: 16 residues. For the CDR3, the DNA is TGTGCCAGCAGCTTGAGGTCAGGGGTCGAATACACTGAAGCTTTCTTT. Protein sequence: CASSLRSGVEYTEAFF.

The gene calls are TRBV29-1 and TRBJ2-5; weak D call: TRBD1 (6 bases). The DNA matches TRBJ2-7 better at its end, which makes the J call doubtful. The CDR3 spans 13 residues. Germline V lookup: CDR1 SQVTM, CDR2 ANQGSEA. The CDR3 nucleotides are TGCAGCGTTGATGCCCAGGGGAGAAACGAGCAGTACTTC. The encoded protein is CSVDAQGRNEQYF.

The gene calls are TRBV4-3 and TRBJ2-1; a possible D gene is TRBD1 (6 bases). The CDR3 has 12 amino acids. CDR1 is LGHNA and CDR2 is YSLEER in the germline V gene. Trimming shortened V by 0 bases and J by 10 bases, and 7 bases separated the two germline ends. CDR3 DNA: TGCGCCAGCAGCCAAGATAGGGGGGAGCAGTTCTTC. Encoded protein: CASSQDRGEQFF.

The genes are TRBV10-3 and TRBJ2-1, with TRBD1 matching over 7 bases. V lost 2 bases and J lost 9; bases outside the gene matches: 10. This CDR3 region has 15 residues. Germline-derived CDR1 and CDR2 are ENHRY and SYGVKD. The CDR3 spells CAISEAPGGGGEQFF. CDR3 nucleotides: TGTGCCATCAGTGAGGCGCCAGGGGGTGGAGGTGAGCAGTTCTTC.

The rearrangement joins TRBV15 to TRBJ2-2; TRBD1 agrees at 8 bases. Germline CDR1 is LNHNV and CDR2 is YYDKDF (reference sequence). CDR3 size: 16 residues. Losses at the gene ends were 5 bases for V and 0 bases for J; bases not matched to a gene: 5. In DNA form, the CDR3 reads TGTGCCACCAGCCTCCGGACAGGGACGAACACCGGGGAGCTGTTTTTT. It specifies CATSLRTGTNTGELFF.

The chain carries TRBV11-3 and TRBJ1-5; possible D gene TRBD1, 6 bases. Trimming took off 5 bases at V and 4 bases at J, with 9 bases between the two ends. CDR1 and CDR2 (germline): SGHNT, YENEEA. CDR3 length: 13 residues. The CDR3 here is CASSPDRNQPQHF. The CDR3, as DNA: TGTGCCAGCAGCCCGGACAGAAATCAGCCCCAGCATTTT.

The chain recombines TRBV5-1 with TRBJ1-6; no reliable D call. CDR3 length: 15 amino acids. CDR1 SGHRS and CDR2 YFSETQ come from the germline V gene. The V and J ends lost 5 bases and 6 bases respectively, with 15 bases between them. Here the CDR3 reads CASSQREGGNSPLHF. The CDR3 coding sequence is TGCGCCAGCAGTCAGAGGGAAGGTGGTAATTCACCCCTCCACTTT.